These 32 T cell receptor beta chains share one sample of origin, sequenced in a study of T cells in Graves' hyperthyroidism and ophthalmopathy. Amplified TCR beta CDR3 regions came from RNA transcripts. The HTBI primer set drove a first-round RT-PCR of the TCR CDR3. Each CDR3 protein is one row after TCRdb ran MiXCR on the multiplex PCR reads. The repertoire has around 600,000 distinct CDR3 sequences, around 14% of them found once; the top ten carry 6.5% to 8%. The material sequenced was blood. The receptors stem from a woman between 25 and 40 years old with Graves' hyperthyroidism.

This chain joins TRBV27 and TRBJ2-3, with TRBD2 matching over 9 bases. V lost 1 base to trimming and J lost 1 base; unmatched junction nucleotides: 6. The CDR3 runs 17 residues. Germline-derived CDR1 and CDR2 are MNHEY and SMNVEV (reference sequence). The CDR3: CASSLLGGRVGTDTQYF. As DNA, the CDR3 is TGTGCCAGCAGTTTATTGGGCGGGAGGGTTGGCACAGATACGCAGTATTTT.

The table lists this clonotype with many counts. The chain couples TRBV3-1 to TRBJ2-2; no clear D gene. CDR1 LGHDT and CDR2 YNNKEL come from the germline V gene (reference sequence). Between the trimmed V and J ends, which lost 1 base and 4 bases, there was a span of 10 bases. The CDR3 has 15 amino acids. The CDR3 DNA is TGTGCCAGCAGCCAAGTGTGGCCGGGCACCGGGGAGCTGTTTTTT. Amino acids: CASSQVWPGTGELFF.

This clonotype was picked up many times. V gene TRBV28 combines with J gene TRBJ2-6, with D tentatively TRBD2 (6 bases). The CDR3 contains 15 residues. Germline loops: CDR1 MDHEN, CDR2 SYDVKM. With 6 bases removed from V and 3 bases from J, the gap between germline ends came to 12 bases. This CDR3 is CASRRARGGANVLTF. The CDR3 bases are TGTGCCAGCAGACGCGCGCGGGGTGGGGCCAACGTCCTGACTTTC.

This clonotype was picked up many times. The chain links TRBV20-1 to TRBJ2-7; possibly TRBD1 or TRBD2 for D (5 bases each). Germline CDR1 and CDR2: DFQATT and SNEGSKA (reference sequence). This CDR3 is built from 14 residues. V was trimmed by 6 bases and J by 10 bases, leaving 25 bases between them. The CDR3 region has the DNA TGCAGTGCAAGTGAAACCCGGGACCGACGGGAACAGTACTTC. Translated: CSASETRDRREQYF.

DNA of the CDR3: TGCAGCGTTGAGCGAGCGACCCGGGGCTCCTACGAGCAGTACTTC. Translating gives CSVERATRGSYEQYF. The chain uses TRBV29-1 and TRBJ2-7; perhaps TRBD2 as D (5 bases). The CDR3 totals 15 residues. Trimming took 3 bases from V and 0 from J, leaving 15 bases between them. Germline lookup yields CDR1 SQVTM and CDR2 ANQGSEA.

This clonotype was seen more than once but under ten times. The V and J genes are TRBV14 and TRBJ2-7; D is uncertain. Germline CDR1 is SGHDN and CDR2 is FVKESK. The ends were cut back, 3 bases at V and 2 bases at J, with 5 bases in the middle. There are 12 residues in the CDR3. In nucleotides, the CDR3 is TGTGCCAGCAGCCATCTGCCCTACGAGCAGTACTTC. It is translated as CASSHLPYEQYF.

This clonotype was recorded at least ten times. A junction end diverges from the germline sequence, so it may reflect a read error. This chain uses TRBV6-1 with TRBJ1-1, with a possible D match to TRBD1 (6 bases). This CDR3 has 13 amino acids. Germline values: CDR1 MNHNS, CDR2 SASEGT. Here the CDR3 DNA reads TGCGCCAGCTCCGGACAGATGAACACTGAAGCTTTCTTT. The encoded protein is CASSGQMNTEAFF.

This clonotype was recorded a few times. The chain joins TRBV20-1 to TRBJ2-2; D is undetermined. CDR3 length: 13 amino acids. Trimming removed 3 bases from V and 2 bases from J, with 7 bases in between. Per germline, CDR1 DFQATT and CDR2 SNEGSKA (reference sequence). The CDR3 sequence: CSARPINTGELFF. The CDR3 DNA follows: TGCAGTGCTAGGCCGATAAACACCGGGGAGCTGTTTTTT.

This clonotype has ten or more counts. The V call is TRBV7-8, the J call TRBJ2-1; 8 nucleotides align to TRBD1. Germline lookup yields CDR1 SGHVS and CDR2 FQNEAQ. V shed 3 bases and J 8 bases; nucleotides not matched to a gene: 3. This CDR3 spans 13 amino acids. CDR3 in DNA: TGTGCCAGCAGCTTTGACAGGGGCTATGAGCAGTTCTTC. Translating gives CASSFDRGYEQFF.

As concerns this clonotype: This clone may be a read error of a much larger clone one base away. This chain joins TRBV5-5 and TRBJ2-1; D is ambiguous. CDR1 and CDR2 (germline): SGHKS, YYEKEE (reference sequence). The CDR3 spans 16 residues. DNA for the CDR3: TGTGCCAGCAACTTGATTGCTAGTGCTCCCTACAATGAGCAGTTCTTC. Protein product: CASNLIASAPYNEQFF.

CDR3 sequence reads: CASSRPGAHTNEQFF. The CDR3 nucleotides are TGTGCCAGCAGCCGACCAGGGGCCCACACCAATGAGCAGTTCTTC. V is TRBV11-3 and J is TRBJ2-1; D may be TRBD1 (6 bases). The V gene's germline CDR1 is SGHNT and CDR2 YENEEA. The V gene lost 5 bases and the J gene lost 6 bases, with 17 bases spanning the gap. This CDR3 is 15 amino acids long.

Ten or more counts support this clonotype. The genes are TRBV20-1 and TRBJ2-3, with 15 bases identical to TRBD2. CDR1 is DFQATT, CDR2 SNEGSKA, per germline (reference sequence). V shed 5 bases and J 7 bases; nucleotides not matched to a gene: 4. This CDR3 spans 14 amino acids. The CDR3 is CSAGLAGGPNTQYF. The CDR3 DNA reads TGCAGTGCTGGACTAGCGGGAGGGCCGAATACGCAGTATTTT.

Ten or more counts support this clonotype. The chain carries TRBV12-3 or TRBV12-4 and TRBJ2-5, with D perhaps matching TRBD2 (6 bases). This CDR3 comprises 14 residues. Trimming left V 6 bases short and J 6 bases short, with 17 bases between. CDR3 sequence: CASSSRDSGQTQYF. CDR3 sequence (DNA): TGTGCCAGCAGCTCCCGGGACTCCGGGCAGACCCAGTACTTC.

This clonotype was observed a handful of times. J is TRBJ1-6 and V is TRBV5-1; 10 nucleotides agree with TRBD1. After removal of 4 bases from V and 9 bases from J, the junction contained 10 bases not matched to a gene. Germline V lookup: CDR1 SGHRS, CDR2 YFSETQ. The CDR3 is 16 residues long. The CDR3 sequence: CASSAQPGQGSSPLHF. The CDR3 DNA reads as TGCGCCAGCAGCGCCCAACCGGGACAGGGGAGTTCACCCCTCCACTTT.

To note about this clonotype: This clone may be a read error of a much larger clone one base away. The chain combines TRBV5-1 with TRBJ2-1, with 9 bases matching TRBD2. From germline, CDR1 is SGHRS and CDR2 YFSETQ. The CDR3 totals 16 residues. For the CDR3, the DNA is TGCGCCAGCAGCCTTAGACTAGCGGATCCCTACAATGGGCAGTTCTTC. Encoded protein: CASSLRLADPYNGQFF.

Many counts were recorded for this clonotype. The rearrangement links TRBV12-3 or TRBV12-4 to TRBJ1-5, with TRBD1 as a possible D gene (6 bases). V was cut by 6 bases and J by 2 bases, with 11 bases left in between. This CDR3 spans 14 amino acids. The CDR3 spells CASRSQGGNQPQHF. In nucleotides, the CDR3 is TGTGCCAGCAGATCACAGGGAGGCAATCAGCCCCAGCATTTT.

This clonotype was detected many times. The J gene is TRBJ1-6, the V gene TRBV5-6; a weak D match, TRBD1 (5 bases). The CDR3 totals 14 residues. Germline V CDR1 and CDR2: SGHDT, YYEEEE. V gave up 2 bases and J gave up 11 bases, with 14 bases separating them. CDR3 DNA sequence: TGTGCCAGCAGCTTTGGTTACTCGACAGCACCCCTCCACTTT. Amino acid sequence: CASSFGYSTAPLHF. Variable domain in full (rest from reference TRBV5-6 and TRBJ1-6): DAGVTQSPTHLIKTRGQQVTLRCSPKSGHDTVSWYQQALGQGPQFIFQYYEEEERQRGNFPDRFSGHQFPNYSSELNVNALLLGDSALYLCASSFGYSTAPLHFGNGTRLTVT.

For this clonotype: This may be a read error, as it is one base from a much larger clone. The chain carries TRBV11-2 and TRBJ2-2, with D possibly called TRBD1 or TRBD2 (5 bases each). CDR1 is SGHAT, CDR2 FQNNGV, per germline. The CDR3 runs 16 residues. The CDR3 nucleotides read TGTGCCAGCAGCTTAAGAAGGGGAGAGAACACCGAGGAGCTGTTTTTT. Translation gives CASSLRRGENTEELFF.

This clonotype was recorded many times. One end of the junction is discordant with germline, which a read error may explain. The J gene is TRBJ2-1, the V gene TRBV20-1; the D gene is possibly TRBD1 (6 bases). CDR3 length: 13 amino acids. Germline CDR1 and CDR2: DFQATT and SNEGSKA (reference sequence). CDR3 protein: CSPRDRTAKKRFF. The CDR3 DNA sequence: TGCAGTCCTAGAGACAGGACAGCGAAAAAACGGTTCTTC.

At least ten counts were recorded for this clonotype. This chain uses TRBV11-2 with TRBJ1-2; D is possibly TRBD1 (5 bases). V was pared by 0 bases and J by 6 bases, with 11 bases between. CDR1 SGHAT and CDR2 FQNNGV come from the germline V gene. The CDR3 runs to 14 residues. The DNA for the CDR3 is TGTGCCAGCAGCTTAGACGGGGGAAGCGATGGCTACACCTTC. Its protein product is CASSLDGGSDGYTF.

This clonotype was recorded at least ten times. This chain joins TRBV20-1 and TRBJ2-1; 7 positions match TRBD1. Germline V CDR1 and CDR2: DFQATT, SNEGSKA (reference sequence). The CDR3 runs 14 residues. Trimming took 5 bases from V and 3 from J; bases not matched to a gene: 7. The CDR3 is CSAPTGTNYNEQFF. The DNA of the CDR3 is TGCAGTGCTCCGACAGGGACGAACTACAATGAGCAGTTCTTC.

This clonotype was seen a few times. The rearrangement links TRBV30 to TRBJ1-2, with a weak D call TRBD1 (6 bases). Per the germline V gene, CDR1 is GTSNPN and CDR2 is SVGIG (reference sequence). This CDR3 has 14 amino acids. V was cut by 2 bases and J by 8 bases, with 18 bases left in between. CDR3 in amino acids: CAWSSRQDLGGYTF. CDR3 coding DNA: TGTGCCTGGAGTTCCCGACAGGACTTGGGGGGCTACACCTTC.

In its sample, this clonotype was seen many times. The J gene is TRBJ2-7, the V gene TRBV5-1, with D perhaps TRBD2 (5 bases). The V and J ends lost 0 bases and 4 bases respectively, with 11 bases between them. The germline gives CDR1 SGHRS, CDR2 YFSETQ. The CDR3 has 14 residues. CDR3 amino acids: CASSLAGISYEQYF. The CDR3 nucleotides are TGCGCCAGCAGCTTGGCCGGGATCTCGTACGAGCAGTACTTC. The full variable domain, in which reference TRBV5-1 and TRBJ2-7 provide the parts outside the CDR3, is KAGVTQTPRYLIKTRGQQVTLSCSPISGHRSVSWYQQTPGQGLQFLFEYFSETQRNKGNFPGRFSGRQFSNSRSEMNVSTLELGDSALYLCASSLAGISYEQYFGPGTRLTVT.

This clonotype came up a few times. DNA for the CDR3: TGCGCCAGCAGCTTACCCCCGGGACAGGGTTTGCAAGAGCAGTACTTC. Translating it yields CASSLPPGQGLQEQYF. This chain connects TRBV5-1 to TRBJ2-7; 9 nucleotides agree with TRBD1. This CDR3 is 16 amino acids long. CDR1 and CDR2 (germline): SGHRS, YFSETQ. Germline trimming cut 2 bases from V and 7 bases from J; bases unmatched to any gene: 13. The whole variable domain, filled in from reference TRBV5-1 and TRBJ2-7, reads KAGVTQTPRYLIKTRGQQVTLSCSPISGHRSVSWYQQTPGQGLQFLFEYFSETQRNKGNFPGRFSGRQFSNSRSEMNVSTLELGDSALYLCASSLPPGQGLQEQYFGPGTRLTVT.

The chain couples TRBV3-1 to TRBJ2-2; D is possibly TRBD2 (6 bases). This CDR3 region has 15 residues. V lost 4 bases and J lost 8, with 17 bases in between. Germline lookup yields CDR1 LGHDT and CDR2 YNNKEL (reference sequence). CDR3: CASSLHSGVPGELFF. Here the CDR3 DNA reads TGTGCCAGCAGCCTACACTCGGGGGTACCGGGGGAGCTGTTTTTT.

This clonotype was detected ten times or more. V usage is TRBV28 and J usage is TRBJ2-7, with 7 bases that match TRBD2. Germline V lookup: CDR1 MDHEN, CDR2 SYDVKM. The CDR3 length is 16 residues. The ends lost 7 bases at V and 1 base at J; junction bases unmatched: 13. DNA for the CDR3: TGTGCCAGCACCCCGGGAGGACTCCTCCCTTCCTACGAGCAGTACTTC. Translation gives CASTPGGLLPSYEQYF.

The CDR3 region has the DNA TGTGCCAGCAGCTTAGTACGGGGGGCGCGAGGTACCGACGAGCAGTACTTC. Amino acid sequence: CASSLVRGARGTDEQYF. The chain joins TRBV7-9 to TRBJ2-7; a possible D gene is TRBD2 (7 bases). Trimming shortened V by 1 base and J by 5 bases, and 21 bases separated the two germline ends. This CDR3 contains 17 residues. Per germline, CDR1 SEHNR and CDR2 FQNEAQ (reference sequence).

This clonotype was counted ten times or more. The V call is TRBV7-9, the J call TRBJ2-5, with 8 bases identical to TRBD1. Germline CDR1 and CDR2: SEHNR and FQNEAQ (reference sequence). The trim removed 1 base at V and 5 bases at J, leaving 6 bases unmatched. The CDR3 contains 15 residues. As DNA, the CDR3 is TGTGCCAGCAGCTTAGGACAGGGGAGGAGGGAGACCCAGTACTTC. Protein sequence: CASSLGQGRRETQYF. The variable domain in full, with the rest retrieved from reference TRBV7-9 and TRBJ2-5, is DTGVSQNPRHKITKRGQNVTFRCDPISEHNRLYWYRQTLGQGPEFLTYFQNEAQLEKSRLLSDRFSAERPKGSFSTLEIQRTEQGDSAMYLCASSLGQGRRETQYFGPGTRLLVL.

Ten or more counts support this clonotype. The V call is TRBV15, the J call TRBJ2-3, with D possibly called TRBD1 or TRBD2 (5 bases each). V shed 0 bases and J shed 5 bases, with 21 bases lying between them. CDR1 LNHNV and CDR2 YYDKDF come from the germline V gene (reference sequence). This CDR3 comprises 18 residues. CDR3 amino acids: CATSRDPPGRQRQDTQYF. CDR3 nucleotides: TGTGCCACCAGCAGAGATCCCCCGGGACGTCAACGGCAAGATACGCAGTATTTT.

In its sample, this clonotype was seen once. V gene TRBV4-1 combines with J gene TRBJ1-6; possibly TRBD1 for D (5 bases). There are 15 residues in the CDR3. With 5 bases removed from V and 7 bases from J, the gap between germline ends came to 15 bases. Germline assignment: CDR1 MGHRA and CDR2 YSYEKL. This chain's CDR3 is CASSDAGTQNSPLHF. CDR3 DNA sequence: TGCGCCAGCAGCGACGCCGGGACTCAGAATTCACCCCTCCACTTT.

This clonotype was observed a single time. The chain has TRBV20-1 and TRBJ2-7; TRBD2 matches 14 bases. This CDR3 comprises 16 residues. Germline CDR1 reads DFQATT; CDR2 reads SNEGSKA (reference sequence). J was trimmed by 5 bases and V by 6 bases; bases with no gene match: 12. The CDR3 loop is CSARTSGRSGGNEQYF. DNA of the CDR3: TGCAGTGCCCGGACTAGCGGGAGGAGTGGTGGGAACGAGCAGTACTTC.

This clonotype has at least ten counts. This chain links TRBV29-1 with TRBJ1-1; weak D call: TRBD1 (5 bases). This CDR3 is 14 amino acids long. Germline assignment: CDR1 SQVTM and CDR2 ANQGSEA. V dropped 6 bases and J dropped 4 bases, with 18 bases sitting between them. CDR3 sequence reads: CSVAPHRLATEAFF. As DNA, the CDR3 is TGCAGCGTGGCCCCCCACAGGTTGGCCACTGAAGCTTTCTTT.